The 20 T cell receptor beta chains presented below share a single source sample, sequenced in a study of regulatory T cells in long-lasting Graves disease. Arm-PCR with iRepertoire HTBI primers amplified the CDR3 regions for these TCR beta libraries. MiXCR, applied by TCRdb to the multiplex PCR reads, yields one record per CDR3 protein. The repertoire holds about 450,000 distinct CDR3 sequences, about 14% seen once, with approximately 15% in the top ten. Time point denoted: newly diagnosed GD, antithyroid drugs for less than 3 months. RNA from PBMCs was the source of the TCR library. A further study also used this sample, focusing on T cells in Graves' hyperthyroidism and ophthalmopathy.

The sample in question was peripheral blood mononuclear cells (PBMCs), obtained at new diagnosis, from a patient treated with antithyroid drugs. The receptor source for this set is a woman in her forties or fifties with Graves disease.

As to this clonotype: A read error may explain this, as a much larger clone is one base away. V and J are TRBV12-3 or TRBV12-4 and TRBJ2-1; D is uncertain. The CDR3 sequence is 12 residues long. Trimming pared 3 bases from V and 7 bases from J, leaving 7 bases between. CDR3 coding DNA: TGTGCCAGCAGTTTTTACGTAAATGAGCAGTTCTTC. This sequence encodes CASSFYVNEQFF.

V and J are TRBV30 and TRBJ2-7; D gene unclear. The V gene's germline CDR1 is GTSNPN and CDR2 SVGIG (reference sequence). The V and J ends lost 3 bases and 2 bases respectively, with 11 bases between them. This CDR3 has 13 residues. The CDR3 bases are TGTGCCTGGAGCCGATCCCTTGCCTACGAGCAGTACTTC. It specifies CAWSRSLAYEQYF.

This clonotype was seen more than once but under ten times. The gene calls are TRBV12-3 or TRBV12-4 and TRBJ2-5; D is unresolved. V shed 9 bases and J shed 5 bases, with 22 bases lying between them. This CDR3 region has 15 residues. The CDR3 is CASKTGSRGGETQYF. The DNA for the CDR3 is TGTGCCAGTAAAACGGGCAGTCGAGGTGGGGAGACCCAGTACTTC.

The CDR3: CASSFQGNSGNTIYF. The CDR3 DNA reads TGTGCCAGCAGCTTCCAGGGGAACTCTGGAAACACCATATATTTT. The rearrangement uses TRBV5-6 and TRBJ1-3; tentative D call: TRBD1 (6 bases). V lost 2 bases and J 0 bases, leaving 9 bases between the germline ends. The CDR3 runs 15 residues. Germline assignment: CDR1 SGHDT and CDR2 YYEEEE.

The sample holds a few counts of this clonotype. The chain has TRBV3-1 and TRBJ1-6; D is unclear. This CDR3 contains 13 residues. Germline CDR1 is LGHDT and CDR2 is YNNKEL (reference sequence). V was shortened by 1 base and J by 9 bases, with 7 bases between the two germline ends. CDR3 DNA sequence: TGTGCCAGCAGCCAAGTGAATTTTTCACCCCTCCACTTT. Translation: CASSQVNFSPLHF.

This clonotype was detected many times. The V call is TRBV28, the J call TRBJ2-2; 10 bases map to TRBD2. With 4 bases clipped from V and 2 bases from J, the junction kept 13 bases outside the gene matches. The CDR3 runs to 19 residues. The V gene's germline CDR1 is MDHEN and CDR2 SYDVKM. The CDR3 spells CASSSDQKAGGPNTGELFF. The CDR3 region has the DNA TGTGCCAGCAGTTCAGACCAAAAAGCGGGAGGGCCAAACACCGGGGAGCTGTTTTTT.

The rearrangement uses TRBV5-4 and TRBJ2-5; D remains ambiguous. The CDR3 is made up of 13 amino acids. Trimming shortened V by 2 bases and J by 5 bases, and 10 bases separated the two germline ends. CDR1 SGHNT and CDR2 YYREEE come from the germline V gene (reference sequence). CDR3 bases: TGTGCCAGCAGCTTTCGGTTCTGGGAGACCCAGTACTTC. This sequence encodes CASSFRFWETQYF.

The chain combines TRBV4-1 with TRBJ2-7, with TRBD2 as a possible D gene (6 bases). The germline CDR1 and CDR2 sequences are MGHRA and YSYEKL. V lost 0 bases and J lost 2, with 11 bases in between. This CDR3 is 15 amino acids long. The chain's CDR3 is CASSQDTREPYEQYF. CDR3 sequence (DNA): TGCGCCAGCAGCCAAGATACGCGGGAACCCTACGAGCAGTACTTC.

A word on this clonotype: At one of its ends the junction is not consistent with the germline gene, which may arise from a read error. J is TRBJ2-7 and V is TRBV28; 12 bases agree with TRBD1. Germline CDR1 reads MDHEN; CDR2 reads SYDVKM. CDR3 size: 14 residues. CDR3 DNA sequence: TGTGCCGGCAGTTTGGGACAGGGGGCTGGTGAGCAGTACTTC. It yields the protein CAGSLGQGAGEQYF.

On this clonotype itself: At one end the junction does not follow the germline gene, possibly because of a read error. This chain links TRBV7-3 with TRBJ2-1; the match to TRBD2 covers 8 bases. This CDR3 region has 19 residues. Germline loops: CDR1 SGHTA, CDR2 FQGTGA. CDR3 DNA: TGTGCCAGCAGCTTAAGCCCAACTAGCGGTCCTAGGTCCTACAATGGGCAGTTCTTC. Amino acids: CASSLSPTSGPRSYNGQFF. Full variable domain (outside the CDR3, taken from reference TRBV7-3 and TRBJ2-1): GAGVSQTPSNKVTEKGKYVELRCDPISGHTALYWYRQSLGQGPEFLIYFQGTGAADDSGLPNDRFFAVRPEGSVSTLKIQRTERGDSAVYLCASSLSPTSGPRSYNGQFFGPGTRLTVL.

There are many counts of this clonotype. At one end the junction does not follow the germline gene, possibly because of a read error. In DNA, the CDR3 is TGTGCCAGCAATGAAGAGGGGGGCAGCAATCAGCCCCAGCATTTT. Protein: CASNEEGGSNQPQHF. The V and J genes are TRBV2 and TRBJ1-5; TRBD1 is a possible D gene (6 bases). The CDR3 contains 15 residues. CDR1 SNHLY and CDR2 FYNNEI come from the germline V gene.

As regards this clonotype: A clone one base away is much larger, so this may be a read error. J is TRBJ1-2 and V is TRBV7-2; tentatively, D is TRBD1 (5 bases). V dropped 3 bases and J dropped 1 base, with 9 bases sitting between them. CDR3 length: 14 residues. Germline values: CDR1 SGHTA, CDR2 FQGNSA. Here the CDR3 reads CASSLSGINYGYTF. The CDR3 coding sequence is TGTGCCAGCAGCTTGTCAGGGATTAACTATGGCTACACCTTC.

The chain carries TRBV27 and TRBJ1-2, with D possibly TRBD1 on 6 matching bases. V lost 2 bases to trimming and J lost 4 bases, with 14 bases between them. The CDR3 sequence is 15 residues long. The germline V gene encodes CDR1 MNHEY and CDR2 SMNVEV (reference sequence). CDR3 DNA: TGTGCCAGCAGTTTAAGGGGGGGGGAATTCTATGGCTACACCTTC. Translated: CASSLRGGEFYGYTF.

Worth noting for this clonotype: A much larger clone differs by one base, so this may be a read error. The chain employs TRBV18 and TRBJ2-7, with D hard to call. The V gene's germline CDR1 is KGHSH and CDR2 LQKENI. The CDR3 is 13 amino acids. As DNA, the CDR3 is TGTGCCGGCTCACCCGGTTTGGGCTACGAGCAGTACTTC. Protein sequence: CAGSPGLGYEQYF.

This clonotype occurred many times. The chain joins TRBV5-1 to TRBJ2-1; 10 nucleotides match TRBD1. The junction had 4 bases not matched to a gene; V was cut back by 4 bases and J by 6 bases. The CDR3 length is 14 residues. The V gene's germline CDR1 is SGHRS and CDR2 YFSETQ. CDR3 nucleotides: TGCGCCAGCAGCGGAAGGACAGGGGGCAATGAGCAGTTCTTC. Its protein is CASSGRTGGNEQFF.

This clonotype was recorded at least ten times. The chain carries TRBV3-1 and TRBJ1-6, with D perhaps TRBD1 (6 bases). Germline V gene lookup returns CDR1 LGHDT and CDR2 YNNKEL (reference sequence). The CDR3 sequence is 12 residues long. V lost 4 bases, J lost 10 bases, and 8 bases lay in between. This chain's CDR3 is CASSPRGSPLHF. The CDR3 DNA reads TGTGCCAGCAGCCCGAGGGGGTCACCCCTCCACTTT.

The chain uses TRBV11-2 and TRBJ2-1; TRBD2 agrees at 7 bases. V shed 5 bases and J 8 bases; nucleotides not matched to a gene: 9. The CDR3 contains 14 residues. Germline CDR1 and CDR2: SGHAT and FQNNGV. The CDR3 is CASSLGLADYEQFF. The CDR3 DNA reads as TGTGCCAGCAGCCTAGGGCTAGCGGACTATGAGCAGTTCTTC.

The chain recombines TRBV20-1 with TRBJ2-7, with D possibly TRBD1 on 5 matching bases. The germline CDR1 and CDR2 sequences are DFQATT and SNEGSKA (reference sequence). This CDR3 region has 16 residues. Trimming took 0 bases from V and 4 from J, leaving 19 bases between them. The CDR3 is CSARDIDRVRFYEQYF. CDR3 bases: TGCAGTGCTAGAGATATAGACAGAGTAAGGTTTTACGAGCAGTACTTC.

A remark on this clonotype: This may arise from a read error, as a much more abundant clone is one base away. The gene calls are TRBV12-3 or TRBV12-4 and TRBJ2-2; maybe TRBD1 (7 bases). Trimming removed 5 bases from V and 3 bases from J, with 13 bases in between. The CDR3 sequence is 15 residues long. The CDR3, as DNA: TGTGCCAGCAGTCCTGCCAGGGGGGACACCGGGGAGCTGTTTTTT. As protein: CASSPARGDTGELFF.

This clonotype showed up many times. V usage is TRBV28 and J usage is TRBJ2-7; 7 nucleotides agree with TRBD1. This CDR3 region has 12 residues. Trimming at V came to 6 bases and at J to 4 bases, leaving 3 bases not matched to a gene. Germline V lookup: CDR1 MDHEN, CDR2 SYDVKM. CDR3 nucleotides: TGTGCCAGCAGAGGGACAGTGTACGAGCAGTACTTC. Its translation is CASRGTVYEQYF.